Shown below are 32 T cell receptor beta chains from a single sample sequenced in a study of T cells in Graves' hyperthyroidism and ophthalmopathy. Template material for amplifying TCR beta CDR3 regions consisted of RNA transcripts. TCR CDR3 underwent first-round RT-PCR with the HTBI primer set. One entry per CDR3 protein results from TCRdb running MiXCR on the multiplex PCR reads. The sample consists of 600,000 to 700,000 distinct CDR3 sequences, roughly 15% of them appearing once. Sequencing used blood. The receptors were gathered from a woman between 35 and 50 years old with Graves' ophthalmopathy.

This clonotype was recorded many times. The rearrangement joins TRBV7-9 to TRBJ2-2; D could derive from TRBD1 or TRBD2 (6 bases each). Germline V CDR1 and CDR2: SEHNR, FQNEAQ (reference sequence). The V gene lost 1 base and the J gene lost 5 bases, with 11 bases spanning the gap. The CDR3 totals 15 residues. The DNA of the CDR3 is TGTGCCAGCAGCTTAGGCGGGACATCGACCGGGGAGCTGTTTTTT. Amino acid sequence: CASSLGGTSTGELFF.

In this sample, this clonotype turned up many times. CDR3 sequence reads: CASYAGALRNQPQHF. As DNA, the CDR3 is TGTGCCAGCTACGCAGGGGCTTTGAGGAATCAGCCCCAGCATTTT. This chain joins TRBV6-1 and TRBJ1-5; TRBD1 might be the D (6 bases). Germline CDR1 reads MNHNS; CDR2 reads SASEGT. This CDR3 is 15 amino acids long. V was clipped by 8 bases and J by 4 bases, with 18 bases between them.

The chain recombines TRBV7-2 with TRBJ2-7; TRBD2 agrees at 8 bases. The CDR3 length is 13 residues. Germline trimming cut 5 bases from V and 5 bases from J; bases unmatched to any gene: 5. Germline V gene lookup returns CDR1 SGHTA and CDR2 FQGNSA. The CDR3 reads CASSEGTRDEQYF. The CDR3 DNA is TGTGCCAGCAGCGAGGGGACTAGGGACGAGCAGTACTTC.

This clonotype was counted at least ten times. The chain is built from TRBV7-2 and TRBJ2-5, with D perhaps given as TRBD1 or TRBD2 (5 bases each). V was cut by 6 bases and J by 5 bases, with 13 bases left in between. The length of the CDR3 is 13 residues. In germline, CDR1 is SGHTA, CDR2 FQGNSA. Here the CDR3 reads CASRSWGWETQYF. The CDR3 DNA reads TGTGCCAGCAGGTCATGGGGGTGGGAGACCCAGTACTTC.

This clonotype was observed at least ten times. Since the CDR3 does not end with the conserved phenylalanine or tryptophan, this likely comes from a read error. CDR3: CASSYMTITEAFL. CDR3 in DNA: TGTGCCAGCAGTTACATGACAATCACTGAAGCTTTCCTT. J is TRBJ1-1 and V is TRBV6-2 or TRBV6-3; D call uncertain. Germline-derived CDR1 and CDR2 are MNHEY and SVGEGT. This CDR3 comprises 13 residues. V dropped 2 bases and J dropped 4 bases, with 8 bases sitting between them.

This clonotype was detected many times. The chain joins TRBV6-1 to TRBJ1-1, with 8 bases identical to TRBD1. Germline-derived CDR1 and CDR2 are MNHNS and SASEGT. The CDR3 consists of 16 residues. J gave up 0 bases and V 5 bases, and 8 bases lay outside the gene matches. The CDR3 protein is CASSSRTGTLNTEAFF. CDR3 in DNA: TGTGCCAGCAGTAGCAGGACAGGGACCTTGAACACTGAAGCTTTCTTT.

This clonotype was detected many times. This sequence joins TRBV5-1 and TRBJ2-7; the match to TRBD1 covers 7 bases. The CDR3 loop spans 17 amino acids. The ends lost 0 bases at V and 0 bases at J; junction bases unmatched: 9. Per the germline V gene, CDR1 is SGHRS and CDR2 is YFSETQ. Written as DNA, the CDR3 is TGCGCCAGCAGCTTGGGTCCCCCGGACAGGCACTCCTACGAGCAGTACTTC. Its translation: CASSLGPPDRHSYEQYF.

This clonotype has a count of ten or more. This chain uses TRBV6-5 with TRBJ2-7; 9 bases align to TRBD2. The CDR3 runs 14 residues. CDR1 is MNHEY and CDR2 is SVGAGI in the germline V gene. The V segment lost 2 bases and the J segment 4 bases; nucleotides outside the gene matches: 3. DNA for the CDR3: TGTGCCAGCAGTTACGCGGGGGGGCTGTACGAGCAGTACTTC. Encoded protein: CASSYAGGLYEQYF.

In its sample, this clonotype was seen many times. The chain links TRBV9 to TRBJ1-1; D is uncertain. The V end lost 5 bases, the J end lost 0 bases, and 17 bases lay between the germline ends. Per the germline V gene, CDR1 is SGDLS and CDR2 is YYNGEE. The CDR3 is 16 residues long. Here the CDR3 DNA reads TGTGCCAGCAGTGCCTCAATGAGGTCCGTGAACACTGAAGCTTTCTTT. It is translated as CASSASMRSVNTEAFF.

There are many counts of this clonotype. The CDR3 here is CASSPVDAFEAFF. CDR3 nucleotides: TGTGCCAGCAGCCCTGTCGATGCCTTTGAAGCTTTCTTT. The chain has TRBV7-6 and TRBJ1-1, with D uncertain. The CDR3 is 13 amino acids. Germline lookup yields CDR1 SGHVS and CDR2 FNYEAQ. Trimming removed 5 bases from V and 7 bases from J, with 14 bases in between.

There are many counts of this clonotype. The chain carries TRBV27 and TRBJ1-1; D not certain. Trimming stripped 6 bases from V and 3 bases from J, with 11 bases between. Germline assignment: CDR1 MNHEY and CDR2 SMNVEV (reference sequence). The CDR3 contains 13 residues. In nucleotides, the CDR3 is TGTGCCAGCAGCTTAGGGTCAGACACTGAAGCTTTCTTT. Translation gives CASSLGSDTEAFF.

The CDR3, as DNA: TGTGCCAGCAGACCACCCACCGCGAGCGGGCCATCCTACGAGCAGTACTTC. Its translation: CASRPPTASGPSYEQYF. The chain links TRBV6-8 to TRBJ2-7; TRBD2 is a possible D gene (6 bases). The CDR3 contains 17 residues. V dropped 6 bases and J dropped 1 base, with 22 bases sitting between them. Germline V gene sequence: CDR1 MNHGY, CDR2 SAAAGT.

About this clonotype: This may arise from a read error, as a much more abundant clone is one base away. V gene TRBV20-1 combines with J gene TRBJ1-5; TRBD1 might be the D (5 bases). CDR3 length: 15 residues. Looked up from germline, CDR1 is DFQATT and CDR2 is SNEGSKA (reference sequence). V lost 7 bases, J lost 1 base, and 17 bases lay in between. The CDR3 spells CSVSGGGLSNQPQHF. The CDR3 nucleotides are TGCAGTGTCAGCGGGGGGGGGTTAAGCAATCAGCCCCAGCATTTT.

At least ten counts were recorded for this clonotype. V gene TRBV6-1 combines with J gene TRBJ2-4; 8 bases align to TRBD1. The CDR3 consists of 12 residues. The ends lost 11 bases at V and 0 bases at J; junction bases unmatched: 0. CDR1 and CDR2 (germline): MNHNS, SASEGT. The CDR3 loop is CAGQGAKNIQYF. Written as DNA, the CDR3 is TGTGCCGGACAGGGAGCCAAAAACATTCAGTACTTC.

This clonotype has ten or more counts. The V call is TRBV29-1, the J call TRBJ2-2, with D hard to call. Trimming took off 3 bases at V and 2 bases at J, with 4 bases between the two ends. Germline-derived CDR1 and CDR2 are SQVTM and ANQGSEA. The CDR3 contains 12 residues. CDR3 DNA sequence: TGCAGCGTTGAGCGAAACACCGGGGAGCTGTTTTTT. It codes for CSVERNTGELFF.

J is TRBJ2-5 and V is TRBV11-2; 15 bases line up with TRBD2. The CDR3 is 18 residues long. Trimming cost V 5 bases and J 5 bases; bases outside gene matches: 12. Germline V gene sequence: CDR1 SGHAT, CDR2 FQNNGV. CDR3 bases: TGTGCCAGCAGCCGAGGACTAGCGGGAGGGCCTACGGGTGAGACCCAGTACTTC. Residues: CASSRGLAGGPTGETQYF.

This clonotype was seen a single time. A much larger clone is a single base away; this may be a read error. The chain links TRBV6-1 to TRBJ1-5, with TRBD1 matching 8 bases. V lost 4 bases and J lost 9; bases outside the gene matches: 2. Germline V gene data show CDR1 as MNHNS and CDR2 as SASEGT. This CDR3 is built from 12 residues. The CDR3 DNA sequence: TGTGCCAGCAGTGGGACAGGGTGGCCCCAGCATTTT. Its protein product is CASSGTGWPQHF.

This clonotype was picked up many times. J is TRBJ1-5 and V is TRBV19; 8 bases fit TRBD1. Germline trimming cut 4 bases from V and 0 bases from J; bases unmatched to any gene: 2. From germline, CDR1 is LNHDA and CDR2 SQIVND (reference sequence). This CDR3 has 15 amino acids. The CDR3 protein is CASSKTGDSNQPQHF. CDR3 DNA: TGTGCCAGTAGTAAGACAGGGGATAGCAATCAGCCCCAGCATTTT.

In this sample, this clonotype turned up many times. CDR3 protein: CASSGRGYEQYF. The CDR3 nucleotides are TGTGCCAGCAGCGGGAGGGGCTACGAGCAGTACTTC. This chain links TRBV28 with TRBJ2-7; 8 bases fit TRBD2. This CDR3 has 12 residues. The germline gives CDR1 MDHEN, CDR2 SYDVKM. V was clipped by 6 bases and J by 3 bases; unmatched bases: 1.

The chain links TRBV7-9 to TRBJ2-5; D gene uncertain. The CDR3 extends over 15 amino acids. The V and J ends lost 3 bases and 0 bases respectively, with 11 bases between them. CDR1 SEHNR and CDR2 FQNEAQ come from the germline V gene (reference sequence). The CDR3 is CASSLVSSNQETQYF. The CDR3 DNA reads as TGTGCCAGCAGCTTGGTCTCATCAAACCAAGAGACCCAGTACTTC.

The V and J genes are TRBV20-1 and TRBJ1-1, with a tentative D call TRBD1 (5 bases). The CDR3 is 12 residues long. CDR1 and CDR2 (germline): DFQATT, SNEGSKA (reference sequence). CDR3 in DNA: TGCAGAGGCAGGGATTTGAACACTGAAGCTTTCTTT. Protein product: CRGRDLNTEAFF.

This chain joins TRBV9 and TRBJ2-5; no clear D. CDR1 and CDR2 from the germline V gene are SGDLS and YYNGEE. The CDR3 is 17 amino acids. The ends were cut back, 0 bases at V and 2 bases at J, with 17 bases in the middle. CDR3 in DNA: TGTGCCAGCAGCGTAGGGCCCTCCTCGGGTCCACAAGAGACCCAGTACTTC. Amino acid sequence: CASSVGPSSGPQETQYF.

The rearrangement joins TRBV11-2 to TRBJ2-4; no clear D gene. Germline CDR1 and CDR2: SGHAT and FQNNGV. V lost 3 bases and J 6 bases, leaving 12 bases between the germline ends. There are 14 residues in the CDR3. The chain's CDR3 is CASSFRSGGNIQYF. In DNA, the CDR3 is TGTGCCAGCAGCTTTCGGTCGGGTGGAAACATTCAGTACTTC.

This clonotype has a count of ten or more. V is TRBV6-1 and J is TRBJ2-7; D gene unclear. The ends were cut back, 7 bases at V and 2 bases at J, with 9 bases in the middle. The CDR3 is 12 amino acids. The V gene's germline CDR1 is MNHNS and CDR2 SASEGT. CDR3 nucleotide sequence: TGTGCCAGCAAGGGCCCCGCCTACGAGCAGTACTTC. Translating it yields CASKGPAYEQYF.

This clonotype was found many times. The V call is TRBV20-1, the J call TRBJ2-5; D is unclear. The CDR3 spans 13 residues. CDR1 and CDR2 (germline): DFQATT, SNEGSKA (reference sequence). The V end was cut by 0 bases, the J end by 2 bases, with 7 bases between. The DNA of the CDR3 is TGCAGTGCTAGAGAGAGTCTACAAGAGACCCAGTACTTC. It translates to CSARESLQETQYF.

The V and J genes are TRBV4-3 and TRBJ2-7; no firm D call. Per the germline V gene, CDR1 is LGHNA and CDR2 is YSLEER. The CDR3 covers 14 residues. Trimming cost V 1 base and J 1 base, with 8 bases left between them. CDR3 in amino acids: CASSQGVGSYEQYF. The DNA of the CDR3 is TGCGCCAGCAGCCAAGGGGTCGGTTCCTACGAGCAGTACTTC.

Ten or more counts support this clonotype. The chain couples TRBV6-5 to TRBJ2-2, with 12 bases fitting TRBD2. Germline V CDR1 and CDR2: MNHEY, SVGAGI. This CDR3 contains 16 residues. Germline trimming cut 4 bases from V and 6 bases from J; bases unmatched to any gene: 6. This CDR3 is CASSSRTSGKAGELFF. CDR3 bases: TGTGCCAGCAGTTCTCGGACTAGCGGGAAGGCCGGGGAGCTGTTTTTT.

The table lists this clonotype with many counts. This sequence joins TRBV6-1 and TRBJ2-3, with no clear D. This CDR3 spans 15 amino acids. CDR1 MNHNS and CDR2 SASEGT come from the germline V gene. Trimming stripped 5 bases from V and 0 bases from J, with 12 bases between. The CDR3 reads CASSPVGFSTDTQYF. As DNA, the CDR3 is TGTGCCAGCAGTCCGGTGGGGTTTAGCACAGATACGCAGTATTTT.

This clonotype occurred a few times. The chain couples TRBV20-1 to TRBJ2-5, with 8 bases aligning to TRBD2. CDR1 is DFQATT, CDR2 SNEGSKA, per germline (reference sequence). V was clipped by 3 bases and J by 5 bases; unmatched bases: 11. The CDR3 is made up of 15 amino acids. In nucleotides, the CDR3 is TGCAGTGCTAGTCTCGCGCGGGGGGCTGGGGAGACCCAGTACTTC. It specifies CSASLARGAGETQYF.

The genes are TRBV2 and TRBJ2-2, with 8 bases aligning to TRBD2. The CDR3 has 16 amino acids. The V gene end was trimmed by 2 bases and the J gene end by 5 bases; junction bases not matched to a gene: 7. Germline assignment: CDR1 SNHLY and CDR2 FYNNEI. The CDR3 DNA sequence: TGTGCCAGCAGTGAAAACCCGGGAGGGTTTACCGGGGAGCTGTTTTTT. This encodes CASSENPGGFTGELFF.

This clonotype was seen at least ten times. This chain uses TRBV28 with TRBJ2-5, with D hard to call. CDR3 length: 17 amino acids. The V end was cut by 2 bases, the J end by 2 bases, with 18 bases between. CDR1 is MDHEN, CDR2 SYDVKM, per germline. CDR3: CASSLRQSFRVQETQYF. The CDR3 region has the DNA TGTGCCAGCAGTTTAAGGCAATCGTTTAGGGTACAAGAGACCCAGTACTTC.

This clonotype showed up many times. V and J are TRBV2 and TRBJ2-7, with TRBD1 matching 9 bases. The germline V gene encodes CDR1 SNHLY and CDR2 FYNNEI. The junction had 8 bases not matched to a gene; V was cut back by 1 base and J by 7 bases. The CDR3 contains 15 residues. The CDR3 DNA reads as TGTGCCAGCAGTGAAGAGCCGGGACAGGGCGTTGAGCAGTACTTC. Its translation is CASSEEPGQGVEQYF.